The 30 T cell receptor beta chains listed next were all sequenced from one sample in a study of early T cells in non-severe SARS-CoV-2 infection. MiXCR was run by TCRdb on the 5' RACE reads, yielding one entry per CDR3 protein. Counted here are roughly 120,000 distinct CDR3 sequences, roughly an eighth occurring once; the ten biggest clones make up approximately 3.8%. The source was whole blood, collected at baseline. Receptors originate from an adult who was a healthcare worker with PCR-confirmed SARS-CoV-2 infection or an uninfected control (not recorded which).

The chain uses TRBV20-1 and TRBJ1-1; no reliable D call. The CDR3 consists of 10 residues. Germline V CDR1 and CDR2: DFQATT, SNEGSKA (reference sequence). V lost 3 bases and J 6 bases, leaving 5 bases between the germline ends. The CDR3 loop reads CSASYSEAFF. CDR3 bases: TGCAGTGCTAGTTATTCTGAAGCTTTCTTT.

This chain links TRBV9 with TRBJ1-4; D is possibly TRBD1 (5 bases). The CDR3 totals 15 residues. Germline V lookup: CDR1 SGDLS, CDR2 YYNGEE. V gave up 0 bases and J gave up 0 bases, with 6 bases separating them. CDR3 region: CASSVGGATNEKLFF. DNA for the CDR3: TGTGCCAGCAGCGTAGGAGGGGCAACTAATGAAAAACTGTTTTTT.

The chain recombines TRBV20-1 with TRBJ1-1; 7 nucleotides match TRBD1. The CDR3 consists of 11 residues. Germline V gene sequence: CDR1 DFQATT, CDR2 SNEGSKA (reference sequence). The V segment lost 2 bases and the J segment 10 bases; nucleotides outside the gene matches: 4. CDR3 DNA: TGCAGTGCTAGAAGCCGGACAGGAGCTTTCTTT. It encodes CSARSRTGAFF.

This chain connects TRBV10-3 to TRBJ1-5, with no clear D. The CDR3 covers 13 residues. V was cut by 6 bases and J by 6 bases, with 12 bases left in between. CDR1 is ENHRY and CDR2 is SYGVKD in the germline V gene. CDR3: CAIRGILSQPQHF. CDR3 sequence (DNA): TGTGCCATCAGGGGTATTTTAAGTCAGCCCCAGCATTTT.

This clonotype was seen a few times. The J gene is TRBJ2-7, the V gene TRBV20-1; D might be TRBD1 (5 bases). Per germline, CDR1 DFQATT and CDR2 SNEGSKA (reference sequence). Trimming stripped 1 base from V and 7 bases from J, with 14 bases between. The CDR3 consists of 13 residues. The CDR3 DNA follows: TGCAGTGCTAGAGTTGGGGCCCGTTTAGAGCAGTACTTC. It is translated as CSARVGARLEQYF.

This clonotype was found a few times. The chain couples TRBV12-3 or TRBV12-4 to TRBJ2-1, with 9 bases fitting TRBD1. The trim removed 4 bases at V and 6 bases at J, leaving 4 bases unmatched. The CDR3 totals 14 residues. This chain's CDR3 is CASSWGQGSNEQFF. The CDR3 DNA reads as TGTGCCAGCAGTTGGGGACAGGGATCCAATGAGCAGTTCTTC.

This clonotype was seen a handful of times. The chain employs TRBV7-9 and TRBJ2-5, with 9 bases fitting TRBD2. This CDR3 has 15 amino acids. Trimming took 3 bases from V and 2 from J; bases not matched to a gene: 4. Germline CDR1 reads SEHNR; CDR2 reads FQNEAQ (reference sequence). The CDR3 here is CASSLVSGSQETQYF. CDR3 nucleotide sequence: TGTGCCAGCAGCTTGGTTAGCGGGAGTCAAGAGACCCAGTACTTC.

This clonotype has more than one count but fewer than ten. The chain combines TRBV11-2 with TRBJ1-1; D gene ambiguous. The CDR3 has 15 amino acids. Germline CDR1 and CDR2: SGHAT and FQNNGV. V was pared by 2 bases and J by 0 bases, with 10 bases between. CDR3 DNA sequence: TGTGCCAGCAGCTTAAGTCTGCAAATGAACACTGAAGCTTTCTTT. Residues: CASSLSLQMNTEAFF.

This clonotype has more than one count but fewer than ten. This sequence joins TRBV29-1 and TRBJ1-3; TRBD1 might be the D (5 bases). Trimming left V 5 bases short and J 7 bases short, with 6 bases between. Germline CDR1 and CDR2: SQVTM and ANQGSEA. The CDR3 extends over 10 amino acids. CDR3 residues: CSVRDNTIYF. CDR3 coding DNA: TGCAGCGTTCGGGACAACACCATATATTTT.

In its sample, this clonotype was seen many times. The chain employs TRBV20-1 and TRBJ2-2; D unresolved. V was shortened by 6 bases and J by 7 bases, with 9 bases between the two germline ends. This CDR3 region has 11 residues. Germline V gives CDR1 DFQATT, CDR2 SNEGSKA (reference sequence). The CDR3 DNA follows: TGCAGTGCCACCAATGGCGGGGAGCTGTTTTTT. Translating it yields CSATNGGELFF.

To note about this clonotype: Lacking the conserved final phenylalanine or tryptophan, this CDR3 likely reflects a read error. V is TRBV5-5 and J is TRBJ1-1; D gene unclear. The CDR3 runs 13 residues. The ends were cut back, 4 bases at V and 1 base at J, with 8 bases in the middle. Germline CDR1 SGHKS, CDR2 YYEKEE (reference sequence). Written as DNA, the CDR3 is TGTGCCAGCAGCCGAACGGGGAACACTGAAGCTTTCTCT. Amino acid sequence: CASSRTGNTEAFS.

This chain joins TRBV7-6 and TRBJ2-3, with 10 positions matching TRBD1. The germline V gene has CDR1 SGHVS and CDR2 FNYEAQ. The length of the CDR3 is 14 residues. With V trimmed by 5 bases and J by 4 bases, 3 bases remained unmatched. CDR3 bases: TGTGCCAGCAGCCTGGGACAGGGGCCAGATACGCAGTATTTT. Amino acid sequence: CASSLGQGPDTQYF. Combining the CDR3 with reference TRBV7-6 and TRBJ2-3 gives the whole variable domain GAGVSQSPRYKVTKRGQDVALRCDPISGHVSLYWYRQALGQGPEFLTYFNYEAQQDKSGLPNDRFSAERPEGSISTLTIQRTEQRDSAMYRCASSLGQGPDTQYFGPGTRLTVL.

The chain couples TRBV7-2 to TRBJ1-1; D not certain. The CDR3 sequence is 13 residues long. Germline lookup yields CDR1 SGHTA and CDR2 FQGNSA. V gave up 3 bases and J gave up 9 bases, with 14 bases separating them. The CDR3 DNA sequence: TGTGCCAGCAGCTTTAAAGAAGGTCTCCAAGCTTTCTTT. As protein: CASSFKEGLQAFF.

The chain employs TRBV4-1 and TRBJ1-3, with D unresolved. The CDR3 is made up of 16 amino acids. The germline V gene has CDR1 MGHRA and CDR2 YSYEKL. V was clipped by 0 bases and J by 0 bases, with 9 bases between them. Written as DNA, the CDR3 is TGCGCCAGCAGCCAAGATCTAGGAGACTCTGGAAACACCATATATTTT. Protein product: CASSQDLGDSGNTIYF.

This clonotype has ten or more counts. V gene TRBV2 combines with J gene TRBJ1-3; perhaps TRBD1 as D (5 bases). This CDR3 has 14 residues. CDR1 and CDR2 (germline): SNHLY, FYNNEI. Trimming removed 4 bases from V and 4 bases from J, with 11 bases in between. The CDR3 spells CASSAQGSGNTIYF. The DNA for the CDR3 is TGTGCCAGCAGTGCCCAGGGTTCCGGAAACACCATATATTTT. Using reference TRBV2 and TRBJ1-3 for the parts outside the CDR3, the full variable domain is EPEVTQTPSHQVTQMGQEVILRCVPISNHLYFYWYRQILGQKVEFLVSFYNNEISEKSEIFDDQFSVERPDGSNFTLKIRSTKLEDSAMYFCASSAQGSGNTIYFGEGSWLTVV.

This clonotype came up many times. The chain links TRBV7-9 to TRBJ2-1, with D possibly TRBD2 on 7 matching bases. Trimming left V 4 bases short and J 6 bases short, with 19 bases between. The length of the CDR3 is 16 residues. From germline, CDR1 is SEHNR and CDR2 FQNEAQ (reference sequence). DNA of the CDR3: TGTGCCAGCAGCTCCTTGAGGGGGGGCCCTGGCAATGAGCAGTTCTTC. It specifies CASSSLRGGPGNEQFF.

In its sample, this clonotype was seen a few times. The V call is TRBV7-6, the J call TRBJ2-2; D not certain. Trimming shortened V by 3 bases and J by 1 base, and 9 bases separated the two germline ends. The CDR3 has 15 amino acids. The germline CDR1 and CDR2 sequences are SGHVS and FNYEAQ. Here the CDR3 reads CASSFTELNTGELFF. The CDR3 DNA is TGTGCCAGCAGCTTCACGGAACTGAACACCGGGGAGCTGTTTTTT.

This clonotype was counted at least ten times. This chain's CDR3 is CASSADSANSPLHF. The CDR3 nucleotides are TGTGCCAGCAGCGCCGACAGCGCTAATTCACCCCTCCACTTT. The V gene is TRBV9, the J gene TRBJ1-6; perhaps TRBD1 as D (5 bases). V was shortened by 3 bases and J by 6 bases, with 10 bases between the two germline ends. The CDR3 extends over 14 amino acids. The germline V gene has CDR1 SGDLS and CDR2 YYNGEE.

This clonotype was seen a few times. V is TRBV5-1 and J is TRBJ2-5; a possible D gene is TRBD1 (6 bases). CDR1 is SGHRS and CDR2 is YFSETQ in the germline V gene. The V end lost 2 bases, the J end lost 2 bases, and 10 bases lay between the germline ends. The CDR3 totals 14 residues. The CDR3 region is CASSLTTGQETQYF. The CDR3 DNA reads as TGCGCCAGCAGCTTAACAACAGGGCAAGAGACCCAGTACTTC. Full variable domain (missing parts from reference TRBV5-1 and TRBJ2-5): KAGVTQTPRYLIKTRGQQVTLSCSPISGHRSVSWYQQTPGQGLQFLFEYFSETQRNKGNFPGRFSGRQFSNSRSEMNVSTLELGDSALYLCASSLTTGQETQYFGPGTRLLVL.

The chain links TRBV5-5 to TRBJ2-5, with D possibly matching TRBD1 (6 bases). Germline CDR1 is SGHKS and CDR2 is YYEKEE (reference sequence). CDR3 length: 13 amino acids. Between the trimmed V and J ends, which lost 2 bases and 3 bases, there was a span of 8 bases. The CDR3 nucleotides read TGTGCCAGCAGCTTACAGGGAAAAGAGACCCAGTACTTC. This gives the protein CASSLQGKETQYF.

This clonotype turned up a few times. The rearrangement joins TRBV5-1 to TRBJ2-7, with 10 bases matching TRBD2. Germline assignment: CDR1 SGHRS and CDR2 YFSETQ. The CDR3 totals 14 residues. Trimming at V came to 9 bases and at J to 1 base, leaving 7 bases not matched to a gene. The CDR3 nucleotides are TGCGCCACCCGAACTAGCGGGACTTCCTACGAGCAGTACTTC. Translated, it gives CATRTSGTSYEQYF.

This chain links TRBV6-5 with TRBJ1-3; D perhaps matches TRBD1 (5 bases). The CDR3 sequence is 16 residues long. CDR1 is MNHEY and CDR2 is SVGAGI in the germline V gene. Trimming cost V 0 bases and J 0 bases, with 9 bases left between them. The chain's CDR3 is CASSYSHRSSGNTIYF. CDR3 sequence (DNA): TGTGCCAGCAGTTACTCGCACAGGAGCTCTGGAAACACCATATATTTT.

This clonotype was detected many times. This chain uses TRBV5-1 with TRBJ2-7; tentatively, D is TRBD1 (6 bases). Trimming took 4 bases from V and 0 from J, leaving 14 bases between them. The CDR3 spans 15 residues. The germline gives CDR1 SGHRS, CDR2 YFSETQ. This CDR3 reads CASSALGTISYEQYF. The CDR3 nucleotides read TGCGCCAGCAGCGCGCTCGGGACAATCTCCTACGAGCAGTACTTC.

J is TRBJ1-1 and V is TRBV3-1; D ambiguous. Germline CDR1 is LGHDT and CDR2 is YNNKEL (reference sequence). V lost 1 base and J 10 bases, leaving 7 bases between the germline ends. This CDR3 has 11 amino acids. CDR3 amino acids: CASSQGSSAFF. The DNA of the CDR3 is TGTGCCAGCAGCCAAGGATCGTCAGCTTTCTTT.

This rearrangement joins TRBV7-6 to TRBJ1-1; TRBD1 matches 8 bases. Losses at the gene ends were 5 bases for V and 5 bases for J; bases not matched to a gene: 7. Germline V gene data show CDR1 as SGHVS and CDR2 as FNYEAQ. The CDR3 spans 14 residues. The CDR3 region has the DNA TGTGCCAGCAGCCTTGGACAGGGACAGACTGAAGCTTTCTTT. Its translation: CASSLGQGQTEAFF.

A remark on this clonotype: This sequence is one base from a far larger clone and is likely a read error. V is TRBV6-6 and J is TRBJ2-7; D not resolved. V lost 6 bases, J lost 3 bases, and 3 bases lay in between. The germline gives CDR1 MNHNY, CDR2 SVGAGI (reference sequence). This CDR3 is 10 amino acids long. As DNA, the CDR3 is TGTGCCAGCAGGGACTACGAGCAGTACTTC. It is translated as CASRDYEQYF.

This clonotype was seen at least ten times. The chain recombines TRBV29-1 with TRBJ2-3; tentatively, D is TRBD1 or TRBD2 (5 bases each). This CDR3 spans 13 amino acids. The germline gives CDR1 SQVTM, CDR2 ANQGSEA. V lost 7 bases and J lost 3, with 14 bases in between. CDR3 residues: CSAAIGGTDTQYF. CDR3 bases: TGCAGCGCTGCAATTGGGGGAACAGATACGCAGTATTTT.

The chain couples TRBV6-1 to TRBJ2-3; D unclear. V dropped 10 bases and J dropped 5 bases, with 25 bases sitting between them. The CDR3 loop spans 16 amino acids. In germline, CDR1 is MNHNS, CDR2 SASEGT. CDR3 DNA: TGTGCCAACTCCCCGAGGTCTTTCGATGCTCAAGATACGCAGTATTTT. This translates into CANSPRSFDAQDTQYF.

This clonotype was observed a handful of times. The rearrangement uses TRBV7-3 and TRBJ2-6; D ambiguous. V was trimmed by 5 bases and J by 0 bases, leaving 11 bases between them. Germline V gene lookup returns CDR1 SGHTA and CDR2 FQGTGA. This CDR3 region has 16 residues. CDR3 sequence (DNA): TGTGCCAGCAGCCGCTATGGCGACTCTGGGGCCAACGTCCTGACTTTC. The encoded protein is CASSRYGDSGANVLTF.

The CDR3 protein is CASIPGEAADTQYF. The CDR3 DNA sequence: TGTGCCAGCATCCCTGGGGAGGCGGCAGATACGCAGTATTTT. V is TRBV28 and J is TRBJ2-3, with a possible D match to TRBD2 (6 bases). With 7 bases removed from V and 4 bases from J, the gap between germline ends came to 15 bases. CDR3 length: 14 amino acids. Germline loops: CDR1 MDHEN, CDR2 SYDVKM.